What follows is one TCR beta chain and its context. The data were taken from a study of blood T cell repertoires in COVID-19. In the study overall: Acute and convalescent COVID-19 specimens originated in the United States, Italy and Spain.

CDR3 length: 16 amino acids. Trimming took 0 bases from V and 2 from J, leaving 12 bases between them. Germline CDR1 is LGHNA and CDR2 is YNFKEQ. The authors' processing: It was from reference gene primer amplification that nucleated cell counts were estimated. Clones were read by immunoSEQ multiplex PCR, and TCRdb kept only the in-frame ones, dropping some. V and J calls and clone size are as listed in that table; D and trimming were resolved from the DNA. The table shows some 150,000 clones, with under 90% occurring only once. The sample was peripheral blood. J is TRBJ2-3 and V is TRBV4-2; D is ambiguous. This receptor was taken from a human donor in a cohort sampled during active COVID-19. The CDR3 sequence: CASSQDPQRNTDTQYF. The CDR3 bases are TGTGCCAGCAGCCAAGATCCTCAGCGTAACACAGATACGCAGTATTTT.